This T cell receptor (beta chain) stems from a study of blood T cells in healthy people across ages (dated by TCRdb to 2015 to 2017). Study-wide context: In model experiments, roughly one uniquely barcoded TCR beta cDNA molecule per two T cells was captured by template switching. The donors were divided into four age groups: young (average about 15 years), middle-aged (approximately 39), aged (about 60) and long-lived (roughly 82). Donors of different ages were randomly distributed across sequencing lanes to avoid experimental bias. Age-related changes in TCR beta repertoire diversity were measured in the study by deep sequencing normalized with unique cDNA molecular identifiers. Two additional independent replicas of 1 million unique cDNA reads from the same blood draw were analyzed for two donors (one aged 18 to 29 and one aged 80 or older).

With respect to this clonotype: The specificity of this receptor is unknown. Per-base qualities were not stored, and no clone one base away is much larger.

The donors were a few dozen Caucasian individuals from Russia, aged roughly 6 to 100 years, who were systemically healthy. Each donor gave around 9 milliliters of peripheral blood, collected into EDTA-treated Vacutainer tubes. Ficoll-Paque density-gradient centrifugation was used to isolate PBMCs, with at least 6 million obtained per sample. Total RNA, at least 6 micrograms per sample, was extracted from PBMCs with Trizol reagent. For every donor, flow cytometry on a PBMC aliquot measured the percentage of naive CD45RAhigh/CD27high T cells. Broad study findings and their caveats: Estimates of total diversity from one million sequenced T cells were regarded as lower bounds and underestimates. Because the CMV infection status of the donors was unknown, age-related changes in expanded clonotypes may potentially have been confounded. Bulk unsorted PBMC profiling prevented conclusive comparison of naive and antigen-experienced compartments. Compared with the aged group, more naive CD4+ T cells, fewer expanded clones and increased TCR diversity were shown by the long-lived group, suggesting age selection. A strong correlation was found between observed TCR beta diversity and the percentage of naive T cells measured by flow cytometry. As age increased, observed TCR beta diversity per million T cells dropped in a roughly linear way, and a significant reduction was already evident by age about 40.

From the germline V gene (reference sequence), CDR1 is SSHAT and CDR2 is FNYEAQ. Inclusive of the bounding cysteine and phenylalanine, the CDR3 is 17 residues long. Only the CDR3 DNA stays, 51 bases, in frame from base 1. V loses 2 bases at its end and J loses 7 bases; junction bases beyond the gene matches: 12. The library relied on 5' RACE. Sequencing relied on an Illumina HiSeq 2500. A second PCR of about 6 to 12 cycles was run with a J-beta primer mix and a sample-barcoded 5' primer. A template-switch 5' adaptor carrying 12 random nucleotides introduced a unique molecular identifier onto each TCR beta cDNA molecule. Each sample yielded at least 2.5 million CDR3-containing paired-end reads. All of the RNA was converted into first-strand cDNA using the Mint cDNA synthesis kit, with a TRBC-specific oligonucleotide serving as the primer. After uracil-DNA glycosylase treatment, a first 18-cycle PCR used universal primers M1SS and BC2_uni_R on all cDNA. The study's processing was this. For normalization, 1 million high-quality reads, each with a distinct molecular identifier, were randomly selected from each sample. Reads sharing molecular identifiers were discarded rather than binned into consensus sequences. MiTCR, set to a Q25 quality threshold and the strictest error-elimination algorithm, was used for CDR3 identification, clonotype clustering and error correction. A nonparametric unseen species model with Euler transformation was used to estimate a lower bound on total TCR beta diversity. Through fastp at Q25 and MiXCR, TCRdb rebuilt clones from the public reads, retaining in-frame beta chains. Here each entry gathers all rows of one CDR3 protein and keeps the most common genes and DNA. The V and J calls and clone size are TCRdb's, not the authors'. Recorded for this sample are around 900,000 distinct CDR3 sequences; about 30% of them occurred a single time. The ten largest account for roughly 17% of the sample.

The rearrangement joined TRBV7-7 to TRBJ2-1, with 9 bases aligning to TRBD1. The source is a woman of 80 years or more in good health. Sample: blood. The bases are TGTGCCAGCAGCTTACAGCCTGGGACAGGGAAGGGTAATGAGCAGTTCTTC. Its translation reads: CASSLQPGTGKGNEQFF.